Listed below are T cell receptor beta chains from one sample, sequenced in a study of shared T cell receptors in the human thymus. Only in-frame clones appear in the TCRdb table, and some are missing; sequencing was by immunoSEQ multiplex PCR. Here the sample spans approximately 490,000 clones, 70% to 80% being singletons. The same sample was also used in a study of human thymus T cells.

Sequencing input: thymocytes. The receptors were sampled from a boy younger than two with a congenital heart defect. CDR3s include the opening cysteine and the closing phenylalanine or tryptophan. D genes are given only for firm matches. The size entry is marked missing in some rows and otherwise reads once, few, many or a size class.

.	TRBV4-1	TRBJ2-7	TRBD2	CASSHVRGRSSYEQYF	TGCGCCAGCAGCCATGTCCGCGGGAGAAGCTCCTACGAGCAGTACTTC
once	TRBV7-9	TRBJ2-2	TRBD2	CASSLPKGRGRTGELFF	TGTGCCAGCAGCTTACCTAAGGGGAGGGGTCGGACCGGGGAGCTGTTTTTT
.	TRBV6-5	TRBJ2-7	TRBD2	CASHTRLAGAEEQYF	TGTGCCAGCCATACCCGGCTAGCGGGAGCAGAAGAGCAGTACTTC
.	TRBV7-8	TRBJ2-4	TRBD1	CASSLCGGDVQGAKNIQYF	TGTGCCAGCAGCTTATGTGGTGGCGACGTACAGGGGGCGAAAAACATTCAGTACTTC
.	TRBV6-6	TRBJ1-1	.	CASSYFRATEAFF	TGTGCCAGCAGTTACTTCAGGGCCACTGAAGCTTTCTTT
.	TRBV5-5	TRBJ1-2	.	CASSPQSYGYTF	TGTGCCAGCAGTCCACAGAGCTATGGCTACACCTTC
.	TRBV19	TRBJ2-5	.	CASSFPRGTQYF	TGTGCCAGTAGCTTCCCCCGCGGGACCCAGTACTTC
few	TRBV4-2	TRBJ2-2	.	CASSQVEKLFF	TGTGCCAGCAGCCAAGTCGAGAAGCTGTTTTTT
.	TRBV20-1	TRBJ2-7	.	CSASPDREQYF	TGCAGTGCTAGCCCTGACAGGGAGCAGTACTTC
.	TRBV7-9	TRBJ2-3	TRBD2	CASSLPVAGGLASTDTQYF	TGTGCCAGCAGCCTCCCCGTGGCGGGAGGGCTCGCTAGCACAGATACGCAGTATTTT
once	TRBV4-1	TRBJ1-1	.	CASSQEARRSGDTEAFF	TGCGCCAGCAGCCAAGAAGCCAGAAGGTCGGGAGACACTGAAGCTTTCTTT
.	TRBV7-9	TRBJ2-7	TRBD1	CASSSRDRGHVDRYEQYF	TGTGCCAGCAGCTCCCGGGACAGGGGGCACGTCGATCGCTACGAGCAGTACTTC